This entry concerns a single T cell receptor (delta chain). Its target is unknown. The CDR3 consists of 22 residues. V lost 0 bases and J lost 1; bases outside the gene matches: 18. The germline V gene has CDR1 TSWWSYY and CDR2 QGS. The data were taken from a study of Vδ1+ human thymocytes. Study findings and constraints: Despite high sort purity, 20% to 25% of thymic T cell receptor delta sequences were Vdelta2. Thymic TRG and TRD repertoires appeared highly polyclonal, with Gaussian CDR3 length distributions. Many TRG clonotypes were shared between donors; TRD repertoires were essentially private.

Sequences come from RNA converted to cDNA by reverse transcription. Pooled V-gene forward primers with one constant-region reverse primer generated the CDR3 amplicons by multiplex PCR. TCRdb fed the multiplex PCR reads to CATT. Of some 73,000 delta-chain clones in the sample, more than 30% are singletons; the top ten hold roughly 0.25%. The sequenced material came from Vdelta1+ gamma-delta thymocytes from the thymus. The subset was: FACS-sorted CD3+ TCRalphabeta- TCRVdelta1+ TCRVdelta2- thymocytes. This TCR was recovered from a boy in the first two years of life who had congenital heart surgery. J is TRDJ1 and V is TRDV1; 12 nucleotides match TRDD3. The CDR3 region has the DNA TGTGCTCTTGGGGAACTATTGTCCCCCTTACTGGGGGATACCTGTAGCACCGATAAACTCATCTTT. Its protein is CALGELLSPLLGDTCSTDKLIF.